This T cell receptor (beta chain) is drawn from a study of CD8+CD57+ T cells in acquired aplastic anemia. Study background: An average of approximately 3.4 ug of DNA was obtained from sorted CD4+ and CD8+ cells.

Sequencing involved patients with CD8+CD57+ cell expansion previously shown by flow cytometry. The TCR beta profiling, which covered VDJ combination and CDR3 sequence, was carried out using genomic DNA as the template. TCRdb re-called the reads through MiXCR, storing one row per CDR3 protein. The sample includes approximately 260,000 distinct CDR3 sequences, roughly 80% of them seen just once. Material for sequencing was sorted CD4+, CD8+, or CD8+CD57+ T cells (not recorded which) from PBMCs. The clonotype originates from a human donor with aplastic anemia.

Here the CDR3 DNA reads TGTGCCAGCGGAGTGGCTGGGAACATTCAGTCCTTCGTCCACTTT. Translation gives CASGVAGNIQSFVHF. The V gene is TRBV9, the J gene TRBJ1-6; D not resolved. This CDR3 has 15 amino acids. The V end was cut by 7 bases, the J end by 17 bases, with 28 bases between. Germline lookup yields CDR1 SGDLS and CDR2 YYNGEE. Drawing the rest from reference TRBV9 and TRBJ1-6, the complete variable domain is DSGVTQTPKHLITATGQRVTLRCSPRSGDLSVYWYQQSLDQGLQFLIQYYNGEERAKGNILERFSAQQFPDLHSELNLSSLELGDSALYFCASGVAGNIQSFVHFGNGTRLTVT.